The sequence of this T cell receptor (beta chain) was determined in a study of blood T cell repertoires in COVID-19. For the study at large: Acute and convalescent COVID-19 samples came from the United States, Italy and Spain. Sample material is recorded as cDNA or gDNA derived from T cells, B-cell-depleted T cells, or PBMCs.

In the original processing: Estimation of nucleated cell counts was performed using reference gene primer amplification. Repertoires were generated with immunoSEQ multiplex PCR, while TCRdb's copy carries only in-frame clones and drops some. V and J calls and clone size are copied from that table; D and trimming were computed from the DNA. The data contain over 200,000 clones, about 92% of them singletons. The sequenced material came from peripheral blood. The sequence came from a man younger than 45 with acute or convalescent COVID-19.

The CDR3 nucleotides read TGTGCCAGCTCACCCGAGACAGGCGGGACTGAAGCTTTCTTT. Translated, it gives CASSPETGGTEAFF. V is TRBV18 and J is TRBJ1-1, with D perhaps matching TRBD1 (6 bases). The CDR3 length is 14 residues. Trimming took 3 bases from V and 5 from J, leaving 13 bases between them. Looked up from germline, CDR1 is KGHSH and CDR2 is LQKENI.